The T cell receptor beta chain described here comes from a study of blood T cell repertoires in COVID-19 (dated by TCRdb to 2018 to 2020). Describing the broader study: The collaborator samples originated in the United States, Italy and Spain and spanned the acute and convalescent phases of COVID-19. The prospective study material was composed of cDNA or gDNA derived from T cells, B-cell-depleted T cells, or PBMCs. Subjects who had been exposed to COVID-19, were actively infected with it, or had recovered from it provided the deeply sampled blood TCRbeta repertoires that made up the dataset. The repertoires were released in a freely available public database meant as a resource for research on the immune response to SARS-CoV-2. The samples were drawn from two sources: the first 160 participants of the ongoing ImmuneRACE study, and 1,254 subjects contributed by 6 global collaborators. Nearly every sample came with metadata listing a de-identified subject ID, COVID-19 status, age in years and sex. HLA class I and class II types, where available, came from metadata supplied by the sample provider rather than from assay-based typing.

Comments on this clone: Its binding antigen is unknown. No per-base quality is available; no much larger clone lies one base away.

Collaborating institutions collected whole blood in K2EDTA tubes following their own protocols. For TCRbeta analysis, collaborators shipped samples in one of three forms: frozen whole blood, isolated PBMCs, or DNA extracted from either of those sample types. TCRbeta CDR3 regions were amplified from genomic DNA by means of the immunoSEQ Assay, a bias-controlled multiplex PCR. As for the authors' bioinformatics: Within the assay, amplification of reference gene primers was used to estimate how many nucleated cells each sample contained. To quantify the absolute abundance of each unique TCRbeta CDR3 rearrangement, sequence reads were collapsed and filtered. For each sample, productive Simpson clonality was calculated by taking the square root of Simpson's diversity index across productive rearrangements. The table comes from immuneACCESS by way of TCRdb, which keeps in-frame sequences with V and J called. Part of the clones is missing from these tables; in studies checked, under half for an unresolved V gene and the rest for unknown reasons. V and J calls and clone size are copied from that table; D and trimming were computed from the DNA. The sample profile shows 60,000 to 75,000 clones; about 80% of them were found once. Less than 30% of the sample is held by the ten biggest clonotypes.

Taken from the germline V gene, the CDR1 and CDR2 loops are MDHEN and SYDVKM. The CDR3 contains 15 residues, cysteine and phenylalanine counted. Just the 45-base CDR3 DNA is kept, in frame starting at base 1. V lost 3 bases and J lost 7 bases; the stretch between them is 15 bases long. Results and caveats for the whole study, not just this receptor: Clinical and demographic metadata were provided uncurated, with the amount varying by source and participant.

Sequencing was done on a sample of peripheral blood. This receptor was obtained from a man in his fifties or sixties with active or convalescent COVID-19. In this chain, TRBV28 is recombined with TRBJ1-4; the D gene is possibly TRBD1, with 6 bases matching. The nucleotide sequence is TGTGCCAGCAGTTTGCCCCTGGGGGCCGGTGAAAAACTGTTTTTT. The translation is CASSLPLGAGEKLFF.